These 32 T cell receptor beta chains share one sample of origin, sequenced in a study of blood T cell repertoires in COVID-19 (dated by TCRdb to the early 2020s). Receptor libraries were prepared by the immunoSEQ multiplex PCR assay. TCRdb provides this immuneACCESS table in a form limited to in-frame rearrangements. Some clones are lacking; in checked studies, under half of them reflect an unresolved V gene, and why the rest are absent is not known. The sample table holds 92,000 or so clones, of which about two thirds were seen once. Approximately 14% of the sample lies in the top ten. The sequenced sample consisted of peripheral blood. These receptors came from a woman older than 75 with acute or convalescent COVID-19.

The chain uses TRBV4-3 and TRBJ2-1; no clear D gene. This CDR3 comprises 14 residues. Trimming removed 0 bases from V and 6 bases from J, with 9 bases in between. The germline V gene has CDR1 LGHNA and CDR2 YSLEER. CDR3 coding DNA: TGCGCCAGCAGCCAAGAACGTCTCAGCAATGAGCAGTTCTTC. Translated: CASSQERLSNEQFF.

V gene TRBV6-5 combines with J gene TRBJ1-6; the D is unclear. The CDR3 loop spans 15 amino acids. The germline V gene encodes CDR1 MNHEY and CDR2 SVGAGI. Trimming left V 6 bases short and J 1 base short, with 10 bases between. The chain's CDR3 is CASRLGRSYNSPLHF. Here the CDR3 DNA reads TGTGCCAGCAGATTAGGGAGGTCCTATAATTCACCCCTCCACTTT.

V gene TRBV10-3 combines with J gene TRBJ1-1; 8 positions match TRBD1. CDR1 and CDR2 (germline): ENHRY, SYGVKD. The length of the CDR3 is 18 residues. The V gene end was trimmed by 8 bases and the J gene end by 1 base; junction bases not matched to a gene: 18. The CDR3 sequence is CAIGGGETGAAPNTEAFF. The DNA of the CDR3 is TGTGCCATCGGAGGGGGGGAGACAGGGGCCGCTCCGAACACTGAAGCTTTCTTT.

This clone was observed a single time. The rearrangement joins TRBV11-2 to TRBJ2-5; 9 bases align to TRBD2. CDR1 and CDR2 (germline): SGHAT, FQNNGV. The V and J ends lost 5 bases and 4 bases, in that order; junction bases with no gene match: 8. CDR3 length equals 15 residues. This CDR3 reads CASSPGVAGVETQYF. In DNA, the CDR3 is TGTGCCAGCAGCCCGGGGGTAGCGGGGGTAGAGACCCAGTACTTC.

V and J are TRBV7-9 and TRBJ1-2; D unclear. Germline assignment: CDR1 SEHNR and CDR2 FQNEAQ (reference sequence). Trimming cost V 2 bases and J 0 bases, with 7 bases left between them. This CDR3 has 14 residues. CDR3 DNA: TGTGCCAGCAGCTTAAGCGGACCTAACTATGGCTACACCTTC. Protein sequence: CASSLSGPNYGYTF.

This clone was seen once. The chain recombines TRBV7-9 with TRBJ1-2; D is uncertain. The CDR3 runs to 13 residues. Germline lookup yields CDR1 SEHNR and CDR2 FQNEAQ (reference sequence). V lost 3 bases and J 0 bases, leaving 5 bases between the germline ends. The CDR3, as DNA: TGTGCCAGCAGCTTGGGCGCTAACTATGGCTACACCTTC. Its protein is CASSLGANYGYTF.

V usage is TRBV10-3 and J usage is TRBJ1-1; perhaps TRBD1 as D (5 bases). The CDR3 spans 12 residues. V lost 4 bases and J lost 7, with 10 bases in between. Germline loops: CDR1 ENHRY, CDR2 SYGVKD. The chain's CDR3 is CAISGGQLEAFF. Here the CDR3 DNA reads TGTGCCATCAGTGGTGGACAACTTGAAGCTTTCTTT.

The J gene is TRBJ2-1, the V gene TRBV15, with D possibly being TRBD2 (6 bases). The germline V and J ends were trimmed by 2 bases and 5 bases, with 16 bases remaining between them. The CDR3 contains 16 residues. Germline V lookup: CDR1 LNHNV, CDR2 YYDKDF (reference sequence). In DNA form, the CDR3 reads TGTGCCACCAGCAGACTAAGGCGGGGAGAGGACAATGAGCAGTTCTTC. This sequence encodes CATSRLRRGEDNEQFF.

V is TRBV7-9 and J is TRBJ2-7; 11 bases fit TRBD2. The CDR3 length is 12 residues. V gave up 5 bases and J gave up 8 bases; unmatched junction bases: 2. Germline loops: CDR1 SEHNR, CDR2 FQNEAQ (reference sequence). The CDR3 nucleotides read TGTGCCAGCAGCCCGACTAGCGGGAAGCAGTACTTC. It yields the protein CASSPTSGKQYF. The variable domain in full, with the rest retrieved from reference TRBV7-9 and TRBJ2-7, is DTGVSQNPRHKITKRGQNVTFRCDPISEHNRLYWYRQTLGQGPEFLTYFQNEAQLEKSRLLSDRFSAERPKGSFSTLEIQRTEQGDSAMYLCASSPTSGKQYFGPGTRLTVT.

V and J are TRBV6-2 or TRBV6-3 and TRBJ2-7, with a possible D match to TRBD2 (7 bases). The germline gives CDR1 MNHEY, CDR2 SVGEGT. Trimming shortened V by 2 bases and J by 6 bases, and 14 bases separated the two germline ends. The CDR3 covers 14 residues. The CDR3 loop is CASSYKGGGFEQYF. The CDR3 DNA follows: TGTGCCAGCAGTTACAAGGGCGGGGGCTTCGAGCAGTACTTC.

The V gene is TRBV28, the J gene TRBJ1-1; D is uncertain. V was clipped by 7 bases and J by 11 bases, with 14 bases between them. CDR1 is MDHEN and CDR2 is SYDVKM in the germline V gene. The length of the CDR3 is 11 residues. CDR3 protein: CASITTGRAFF. The CDR3 DNA reads as TGTGCCAGCATCACTACTGGAAGGGCTTTCTTT.

V usage is TRBV3-1 (or the pseudogene TRBV3-2) and J usage is TRBJ2-7; a possible D gene is TRBD2 (6 bases). This CDR3 region has 16 residues. Germline V gene data show CDR1 as LGHDT and CDR2 as YNNKEL (reference sequence). V was pared by 1 base and J by 2 bases, with 15 bases between. The chain's CDR3 is CASSQGWSREAYEQYF. The CDR3, as DNA: TGTGCCAGCAGCCAAGGTTGGTCCAGGGAGGCCTACGAGCAGTACTTC.

This clone was recorded only once. The V call is TRBV4-1, the J call TRBJ2-3; 8 nucleotides line up with TRBD1. The CDR3 sequence is 16 residues long. J gave up 6 bases and V 0 bases, and 8 bases lay outside the gene matches. Germline values: CDR1 MGHRA, CDR2 YSYEKL. Written as DNA, the CDR3 is TGCGCCAGCAGCCAAGATTGGACAGGGACGGAGGATACGCAGTATTTT. This gives the protein CASSQDWTGTEDTQYF.

V gene TRBV2 combines with J gene TRBJ1-2; weak D call: TRBD1 (5 bases). V shed 3 bases and J shed 4 bases, with 12 bases lying between them. CDR3 length: 14 amino acids. Germline loops: CDR1 SNHLY, CDR2 FYNNEI. The CDR3 region is CASSEEQGGYGYTF. The CDR3 DNA follows: TGTGCCAGCAGTGAGGAGCAGGGCGGCTATGGCTACACCTTC.

This rearrangement joins TRBV2 to TRBJ2-1; 8 bases line up with TRBD1. Germline-derived CDR1 and CDR2 are SNHLY and FYNNEI. This CDR3 has 15 residues. Germline trimming cut 7 bases from V and 6 bases from J; bases unmatched to any gene: 11. Here the CDR3 reads CASNREGTGPNEQFF. The CDR3 DNA sequence: TGTGCCAGCAACCGAGAAGGGACAGGACCCAATGAGCAGTTCTTC.

This chain links TRBV3-1 (or the pseudogene TRBV3-2) with TRBJ2-7; 7 bases are a match to TRBD1. The CDR3 totals 15 residues. V was clipped by 3 bases and J by 3 bases; unmatched bases: 8. Germline assignment: CDR1 LGHDT and CDR2 YNNKEL (reference sequence). The CDR3 region has the DNA TGTGCCAGCAGCCAGGGGACAGCCTTCCTCTACGAGCAGTACTTC. This encodes CASSQGTAFLYEQYF.

This sequence joins TRBV6-1 and TRBJ1-6; the D is unclear. There are 15 residues in the CDR3. CDR1 MNHNS and CDR2 SASEGT come from the germline V gene. V lost 2 bases and J lost 14, with 19 bases in between. In DNA form, the CDR3 reads TGTGCCAGCAGTGAAACCTTCGGGAGCTCTAACACCCTCCACTTT. This sequence encodes CASSETFGSSNTLHF.

The chain carries TRBV28 and TRBJ1-1; D is ambiguous. Trimming cost V 2 bases and J 5 bases, with 12 bases left between them. The CDR3 has 14 amino acids. CDR1 MDHEN and CDR2 SYDVKM come from the germline V gene. The CDR3 sequence: CASSLRGTRTEAFF. For the CDR3, the DNA is TGTGCCAGCAGTTTAAGAGGAACGCGGACTGAAGCTTTCTTT.

The CDR3 coding sequence is TGCGCCAGCAGCTTAAACGAGGGTTTGGGGGGTACGCAGTATTTT. This codes for CASSLNEGLGGTQYF. The chain couples TRBV4-3 to TRBJ2-3; D is perhaps TRBD2 (6 bases). The CDR3 runs to 15 residues. Germline CDR1 LGHNA, CDR2 YSLEER. Trimming pared 5 bases from V and 8 bases from J, leaving 20 bases between.

This rearrangement joins TRBV7-3 to TRBJ2-3; TRBD2 matches at 7 bases. The germline V gene encodes CDR1 SGHTA and CDR2 FQGTGA. The CDR3 runs to 16 residues. The V and J ends lost 5 bases and 0 bases, in that order; junction bases with no gene match: 8. CDR3 sequence: CASSPNSGSSTDTQYF. The CDR3 nucleotides are TGTGCCAGCAGCCCGAATAGCGGGTCTAGCACAGATACGCAGTATTTT.

The chain is built from TRBV19 and TRBJ2-1; D not certain. The CDR3 extends over 13 amino acids. Germline-derived CDR1 and CDR2 are LNHDA and SQIVND (reference sequence). Between the trimmed V and J ends, which lost 1 base and 8 bases, there was a span of 9 bases. The CDR3: CASSIALEDEQFF. Written as DNA, the CDR3 is TGTGCCAGTAGTATAGCGTTAGAGGATGAGCAGTTCTTC.

The rearrangement links TRBV29-1 to TRBJ1-1; D not certain. Trimming removed 4 bases from V and 0 bases from J, with 3 bases in between. The germline gives CDR1 SQVTM, CDR2 ANQGSEA. The CDR3 totals 11 residues. The CDR3 bases are TGCAGCGTTGTCGTGAACACTGAAGCTTTCTTT. Translation: CSVVVNTEAFF.

The CDR3 region is CASSQALTGGGSTEAFF. The CDR3 bases are TGCGCCAGCAGCCAGGCCCTGACAGGGGGCGGTAGCACTGAAGCTTTCTTT. The chain combines TRBV4-3 with TRBJ1-1; 10 bases map to TRBD1. In germline, CDR1 is LGHNA, CDR2 YSLEER. The V segment lost 3 bases and the J segment 4 bases; nucleotides outside the gene matches: 11. The CDR3 runs to 17 residues.

The CDR3 DNA sequence: TGTGCCAGCAGTGTCCCGTTACAGGGGGACTCTGGAAACACCATATATTTT. Its protein is CASSVPLQGDSGNTIYF. V usage is TRBV2 and J usage is TRBJ1-3; 8 nucleotides line up with TRBD1. CDR1 and CDR2 (germline): SNHLY, FYNNEI. V was clipped by 4 bases and J by 0 bases; unmatched bases: 8. The CDR3 runs to 17 residues.

V gene TRBV10-3 combines with J gene TRBJ2-7; 8 positions agree with TRBD1. J was trimmed by 6 bases and V by 10 bases; bases with no gene match: 14. This CDR3 region has 14 residues. Germline V gene lookup returns CDR1 ENHRY and CDR2 SYGVKD. The CDR3 coding sequence is TGTGCCACGTTGACAGGGGAAATTTTGTCCGAGCAGTACTTC. This codes for CATLTGEILSEQYF.

The chain joins TRBV10-1 to TRBJ1-4; D remains unclear. The V end was cut by 10 bases, the J end by 3 bases, with 12 bases between. This CDR3 contains 13 residues. Germline-derived CDR1 and CDR2 are WNHNN and SYGVQD (reference sequence). CDR3 DNA: TGCGCCACCGGGGATTTCTCTAATGAAAAACTGTTTTTT. It codes for CATGDFSNEKLFF.

This rearrangement joins TRBV28 to TRBJ1-2; 7 bases match TRBD1. V shed 3 bases and J 4 bases; nucleotides not matched to a gene: 14. Germline-derived CDR1 and CDR2 are MDHEN and SYDVKM. CDR3 length: 17 amino acids. The CDR3 DNA reads as TGTGCCAGCAGTTTTGCTCCCGACAGGGCCCTCTTCTATGGCTACACCTTC. Its protein is CASSFAPDRALFYGYTF.

The V call is TRBV30, the J call TRBJ2-1; D perhaps matches TRBD2 (6 bases). Germline V gene sequence: CDR1 GTSNPN, CDR2 SVGIG (reference sequence). Trimming took 1 base from V and 8 from J, leaving 12 bases between them. The CDR3 is 13 amino acids. The CDR3 bases are TGTGCCTGGAGTGGGAGGGTAGGGGATGAGCAGTTCTTC. Its protein is CAWSGRVGDEQFF.

This chain links TRBV29-1 with TRBJ2-5, with D perhaps matching TRBD2 (5 bases). Germline CDR1 SQVTM, CDR2 ANQGSEA. This CDR3 comprises 13 residues. V was cut by 4 bases and J by 0 bases, with 9 bases left in between. The DNA of the CDR3 is TGCAGCGTTGCAACTAGGTACCAAGAGACCCAGTACTTC. Protein sequence: CSVATRYQETQYF.

V and J are TRBV7-2 and TRBJ2-5, with 8 nucleotides matching TRBD2. Trimming removed 7 bases from V and 4 bases from J; junction bases left unmatched: 5. The germline V gene has CDR1 SGHTA and CDR2 FQGNSA. This CDR3 spans 13 amino acids. CDR3 nucleotide sequence: TGTGCCAGCACCTCGGGGGGGGCAGAGACCCAGTACTTC. It specifies CASTSGGAETQYF. Full variable domain (missing parts from reference TRBV7-2 and TRBJ2-5): GAGVSQSPSNKVTEKGKDVELRCDPISGHTALYWYRQSLGQGLEFLIYFQGNSAPDKSGLPSDRFSAERTGGSVSTLTIQRTQQEDSAVYLCASTSGGAETQYFGPGTRLLVL.

This clone was detected only once. The rearrangement uses TRBV6-2 or TRBV6-3 and TRBJ2-1, with 9 bases identical to TRBD2. Germline CDR1 reads MNHEY; CDR2 reads SVGEGT. The CDR3 sequence is 16 residues long. V lost 1 base, J lost 3 bases, and 4 bases stayed unmatched. CDR3 loop: CASSYLAGGIYNEQFF. The CDR3 bases are TGTGCCAGCAGTTACTTGGCGGGGGGGATCTACAATGAGCAGTTCTTC.

Comments on this clone: The same CDR3 can be traced to other DNA sequences in this sample. The chain employs TRBV12-3 or TRBV12-4 and TRBJ1-1; D is undetermined. The CDR3 sequence is 13 residues long. With 4 bases removed from V and 1 base from J, the gap between germline ends came to 7 bases. For the CDR3, the DNA is TGTGCCAGCAGTTATCTGGCGAACACTGAAGCTTTCTTT. Residues: CASSYLANTEAFF.